The 20 T cell receptor beta chains in this list originate from one sample, sequenced in a study of OX40 agonist ivuxolimab in advanced cancers. Measured with immunoSEQ multiplex PCR; TCRdb has only the in-frame clones, and not every one. This sample has roughly 96,000 clones; approximately 80% occur once, and the top ten carry about 5.8%. The sequencing used CD4+ or CD8+ T cells sorted from blood, collected in a trial of the OX40 agonist ivuxolimab. The origin of the receptors is an adult with an advanced solid tumor such as melanoma, head and neck, liver or kidney cancer.

With respect to this clone: Other DNA sequences of this sample code for an identical CDR3. The chain links TRBV15 to TRBJ2-7, with D perhaps given as TRBD1 or TRBD2 (5 bases each). Germline values: CDR1 LNHNV, CDR2 YYDKDF (reference sequence). This CDR3 comprises 14 residues. Trimming took off 3 bases at V and 6 bases at J, with 15 bases between the two ends. CDR3 region: CATSRAGTSGEQYF. In nucleotides, the CDR3 is TGTGCCACCAGCAGGGCCGGGACGTCGGGCGAGCAGTACTTC.

V and J are TRBV21-1 and TRBJ2-7; the D call TRBD2 from the table was never checked on the DNA. TRBV21-1 is labeled a pseudogene. The CDR3 has 15 amino acids. CDR3 protein: CASSNGTQGPLEQYF. CDR3 in DNA: TGTGCCAGCAGCAATGGGACTCAGGGCCCCCTCGAGCAGTACTTC.

The chain has TRBV12-5 and TRBJ1-1; the match to TRBD1 covers 8 bases. Trimming cost V 6 bases and J 4 bases; bases outside gene matches: 13. From germline, CDR1 is LGHNT and CDR2 FRNRAP. CDR3 length: 16 amino acids. DNA of the CDR3: TGTGCTAGTGGCCCCAAATGGACAGGGATGAGCACTGAAGCTTTCTTT. Protein: CASGPKWTGMSTEAFF.

The chain links TRBV5-1 to TRBJ2-1; unclear D gene. CDR3 size: 13 residues. CDR1 is SGHRS, CDR2 YFSETQ, per germline. V was shortened by 4 bases and J by 0 bases, with 5 bases between the two germline ends. CDR3 region: CASSGSSYNEQFF. The CDR3 bases are TGCGCCAGCAGCGGAAGCTCCTACAATGAGCAGTTCTTC.

The chain employs TRBV16 and TRBJ1-1; 11 bases line up with TRBD1. The germline V gene has CDR1 KGHSY and CDR2 FQNENV. The CDR3 is 17 residues long. J gave up 5 bases and V 3 bases, and 11 bases lay outside the gene matches. The CDR3 loop is CASSQAIFGTGGTEAFF. The CDR3, as DNA: TGTGCCAGCAGCCAGGCGATTTTTGGGACAGGGGGAACTGAAGCTTTCTTT.

The chain is built from TRBV20-1 and TRBJ1-1; a weak D match, TRBD1 (5 bases). The germline V and J ends were trimmed by 6 bases and 11 bases, with 16 bases remaining between them. There are 11 residues in the CDR3. The germline CDR1 and CDR2 sequences are DFQATT and SNEGSKA (reference sequence). Here the CDR3 reads CSALGVGAAFF. The DNA of the CDR3 is TGCAGTGCCCTGGGAGTCGGGGCGGCTTTCTTT.

The V gene is TRBV28, the J gene TRBJ1-5; D is ambiguous. Germline assignment: CDR1 MDHEN and CDR2 SYDVKM. Trimming removed 7 bases from V and 7 bases from J, with 14 bases in between. This CDR3 has 13 amino acids. CDR3 DNA: TGTGCCAGCACATCCATGGACCACCAGCCCCAGCATTTT. It encodes CASTSMDHQPQHF.

CDR3 DNA sequence: TGCGCCAGCGCCCGGTCCCAAGCGGGGGTCACTGAAGCTTTCTTT. Residues: CASARSQAGVTEAFF. The chain links TRBV10-2 to TRBJ1-1; D is possibly TRBD1 (5 bases). This CDR3 contains 15 residues. Trimming pared 8 bases from V and 4 bases from J, leaving 20 bases between. CDR1 and CDR2 from the germline V gene are WSHSY and SAAADI.

The rearrangement links TRBV29-1 to TRBJ2-3; TRBD2 aligns across 12 bases. Looked up from germline, CDR1 is SQVTM and CDR2 is ANQGSEA. V shed 1 base and J 1 base; nucleotides not matched to a gene: 0. CDR3 length: 15 amino acids. Here the CDR3 DNA reads TGCAGCGTTGAAGGGACTAGCGGGGGCACAGATACGCAGTATTTT. Amino acid sequence: CSVEGTSGGTDTQYF.

The V gene is TRBV5-1, the J gene TRBJ2-5; no definite D call. Judging by the DNA end, TRBJ2-7 fits better; the J call may be wrong. Germline loops: CDR1 SGHRS, CDR2 YFSETQ. CDR3 size: 15 residues. The chain's CDR3 is CASSLAPGAKYEQYF. The CDR3 DNA reads as TGCGCCAGCAGCTTGGCCCCGGGCGCGAAGTACGAGCAGTACTTC.

This sequence joins TRBV4-2 and TRBJ1-6; a possible D gene is TRBD1 (5 bases). The ends were cut back, 2 bases at V and 5 bases at J, with 13 bases in the middle. The CDR3 is 16 residues long. The germline V gene has CDR1 LGHNA and CDR2 YNFKEQ. In DNA form, the CDR3 reads TGTGCCAGCAGCCAACAGCCAGGGAATAATAATTCACCCCTCCACTTT. It yields the protein CASSQQPGNNNSPLHF.

The V and J genes are TRBV19 and TRBJ2-2; D unresolved. The CDR3 is 15 amino acids. Germline lookup yields CDR1 LNHDA and CDR2 SQIVND (reference sequence). V lost 0 bases to trimming and J lost 2 bases, with 7 bases between them. CDR3 bases: TGTGCCAGTAGTATAGAACGGACCAACACCGGGGAGCTGTTTTTT. Translating it yields CASSIERTNTGELFF.

The rearrangement joins TRBV18 to TRBJ2-2; no definite D call. Trimming took 6 bases from V and 3 from J, leaving 11 bases between them. CDR1 is KGHSH and CDR2 is LQKENI in the germline V gene. The CDR3 length is 14 residues. The CDR3 bases are TGTGCCAGCTCCTCCCGGCAAGACACCGGGGAGCTGTTTTTT. It codes for CASSSRQDTGELFF.

This rearrangement joins TRBV2 to TRBJ2-7, with D tentatively TRBD1 or TRBD2 (5 bases each). V was shortened by 4 bases and J by 6 bases, with 7 bases between the two germline ends. Per germline, CDR1 SNHLY and CDR2 FYNNEI. The CDR3 length is 11 residues. The CDR3 sequence: CASSAGLEQYF. CDR3 in DNA: TGTGCCAGCAGTGCGGGGCTCGAGCAGTACTTC.

The genes are TRBV9 and TRBJ2-3; TRBD2 matches 7 bases. With 3 bases clipped from V and 2 bases from J, the junction kept 9 bases outside the gene matches. Germline V gives CDR1 SGDLS, CDR2 YYNGEE. CDR3 length: 16 amino acids. In nucleotides, the CDR3 is TGTGCCAGCAGCGCCCAAAGGGACTACTTCACAGATACGCAGTATTTT. As protein: CASSAQRDYFTDTQYF.

This clone was recorded once. V and J are TRBV7-9 and TRBJ1-1; perhaps TRBD1 as D (6 bases). Germline V gene data show CDR1 as SEHNR and CDR2 as FQNEAQ (reference sequence). This CDR3 contains 14 residues. The V gene lost 4 bases and the J gene lost 4 bases, with 13 bases spanning the gap. CDR3 sequence reads: CASSSQGFSTEAFF. CDR3 DNA: TGTGCCAGCAGCTCACAGGGTTTCAGCACTGAAGCTTTCTTT. Using reference TRBV7-9 and TRBJ1-1 for the parts outside the CDR3, the full variable domain is DTGVSQNPRHKITKRGQNVTFRCDPISEHNRLYWYRQTLGQGPEFLTYFQNEAQLEKSRLLSDRFSAERPKGSFSTLEIQRTEQGDSAMYLCASSSQGFSTEAFFGQGTRLTVV.

The V gene is TRBV5-1, the J gene TRBJ2-1; D tentatively reads TRBD1 or TRBD2 (5 bases each). V lost 4 bases to trimming and J lost 7 bases, with 18 bases between them. The CDR3 is 15 amino acids. Germline CDR1 SGHRS, CDR2 YFSETQ. CDR3 nucleotides: TGCGCCAGCAGCCCTCTAAGGGACCCCGGGAATGAGCAGTTCTTC. Translation: CASSPLRDPGNEQFF.

This clone appeared once. This chain uses TRBV4-1 with TRBJ2-3, with 8 bases matching TRBD2. CDR3 length: 19 amino acids. J gave up 1 base and V 1 base, and 13 bases lay outside the gene matches. Germline V CDR1 and CDR2: MGHRA, YSYEKL. CDR3 residues: CASSQVPLAGRGGTDTQYF. The CDR3 nucleotides read TGCGCCAGCAGCCAAGTCCCTTTAGCGGGGAGAGGGGGCACAGATACGCAGTATTTT.

This clone turned up a few times. The CDR3 reads CASSSRGDTQYF. In nucleotides, the CDR3 is TGTGCCAGCAGCTCCCGAGGAGATACGCAGTATTTT. The J gene is TRBJ2-3, the V gene TRBV7-2; D remains ambiguous. V was cut by 4 bases and J by 5 bases, with 7 bases left in between. CDR1 and CDR2 from the germline V gene are SGHTA and FQGNSA. This CDR3 contains 12 residues.

DNA of the CDR3: TGTGCCAGCAGCTCGGGTAGCGGGGGCACCTACGAGCAGTACTTC. It yields the protein CASSSGSGGTYEQYF. This rearrangement joins TRBV5-4 to TRBJ2-7, with 9 bases matching TRBD2. With V trimmed by 3 bases and J by 2 bases, 6 bases remained unmatched. Germline V CDR1 and CDR2: SGHNT, YYREEE (reference sequence). The CDR3 is made up of 15 amino acids.